The entry below describes one T cell receptor beta chain. Its specificity is unknown. The entry originates in a study of blood T cells in healthy people across ages. The authors ran a second PCR of about 7 to 12 cycles using a sample-barcoded 5' primer and a J-beta primer mix. TCRdb fed the 5' RACE reads into MiXCR, producing one record per CDR3 protein. The sample lists roughly 800,000 distinct CDR3 sequences; under 30% were seen once. Caucasian individuals from Russia who were healthy and aged about 6 to 100 acted as donors. The CDR3 spans 15 residues. Points from the study as a whole: Expanded clonotype changes were possibly confounded by unknown donor CMV status.

The sample also formed part of further work on T cells of mothers and their children. That work contributes: Donation involved three healthy Caucasian mothers and the six children that they had.

This rearrangement joins TRBV21-1 to TRBJ2-5. TRBV21-1 is reported as a pseudogene. The sequence derives from a boy younger than 18 in good health. Specimen: blood. The CDR3: CASSASIGHQETQYF. CDR3 nucleotide sequence: TGTGCCAGCAGCGCATCTATAGGGCACCAAGAGACCCAGTACTTC.